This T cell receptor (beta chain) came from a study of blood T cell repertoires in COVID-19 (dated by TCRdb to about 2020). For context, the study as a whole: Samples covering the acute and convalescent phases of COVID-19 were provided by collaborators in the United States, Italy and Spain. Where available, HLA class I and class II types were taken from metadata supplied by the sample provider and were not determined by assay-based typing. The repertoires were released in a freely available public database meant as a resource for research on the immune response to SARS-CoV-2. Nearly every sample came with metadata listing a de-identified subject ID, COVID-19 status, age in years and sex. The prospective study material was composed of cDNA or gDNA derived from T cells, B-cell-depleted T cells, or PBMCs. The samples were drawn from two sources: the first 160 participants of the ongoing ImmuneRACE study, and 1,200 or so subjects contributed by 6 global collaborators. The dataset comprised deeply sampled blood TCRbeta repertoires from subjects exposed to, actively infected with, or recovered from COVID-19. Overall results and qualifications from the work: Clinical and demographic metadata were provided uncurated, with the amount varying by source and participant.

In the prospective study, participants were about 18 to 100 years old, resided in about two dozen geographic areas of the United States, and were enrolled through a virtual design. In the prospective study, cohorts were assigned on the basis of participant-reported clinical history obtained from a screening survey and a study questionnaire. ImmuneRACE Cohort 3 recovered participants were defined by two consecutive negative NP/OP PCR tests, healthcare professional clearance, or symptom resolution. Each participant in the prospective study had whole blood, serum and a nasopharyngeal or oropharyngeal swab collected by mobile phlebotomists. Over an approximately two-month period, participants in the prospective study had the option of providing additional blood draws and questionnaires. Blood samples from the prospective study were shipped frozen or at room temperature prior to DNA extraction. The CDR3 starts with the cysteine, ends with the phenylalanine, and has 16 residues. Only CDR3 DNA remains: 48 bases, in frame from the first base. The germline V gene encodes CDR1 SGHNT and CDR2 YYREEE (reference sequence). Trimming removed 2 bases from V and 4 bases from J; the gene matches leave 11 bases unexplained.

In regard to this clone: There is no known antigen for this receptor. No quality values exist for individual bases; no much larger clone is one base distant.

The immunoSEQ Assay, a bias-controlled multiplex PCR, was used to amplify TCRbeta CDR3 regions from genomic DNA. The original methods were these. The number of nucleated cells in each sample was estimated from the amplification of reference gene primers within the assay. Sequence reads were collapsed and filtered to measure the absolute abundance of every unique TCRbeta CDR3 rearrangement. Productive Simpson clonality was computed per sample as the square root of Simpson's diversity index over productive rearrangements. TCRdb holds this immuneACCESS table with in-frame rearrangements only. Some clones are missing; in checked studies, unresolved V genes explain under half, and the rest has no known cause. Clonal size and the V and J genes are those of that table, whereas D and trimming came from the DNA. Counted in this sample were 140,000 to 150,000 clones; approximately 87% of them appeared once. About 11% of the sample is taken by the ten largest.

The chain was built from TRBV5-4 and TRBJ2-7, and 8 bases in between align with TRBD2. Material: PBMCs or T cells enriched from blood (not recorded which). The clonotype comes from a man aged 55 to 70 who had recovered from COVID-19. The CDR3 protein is CASSFGVSGILYEQYF. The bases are TGTGCCAGCAGCTTTGGGGTTAGCGGGATCCTGTACGAGCAGTACTTC.